This T cell receptor beta chain was documented in a study of cytomegalovirus exposure and HLA in healthy donors. The V gene's germline CDR1 is SGHAT and CDR2 FQNNGV. The CDR3 is made up of 17 amino acids. Trimming removed 0 bases at V and 1 base at J, with 13 bases between. Primers for the PCR totalled 60 Vbeta and 13 Jbeta. Generated by immunoSEQ multiplex PCR, the TCRdb table keeps only in-frame clones and is missing some. The repertoire consists of 150,000 or so clones, with around three quarters occurring once and the leading ten covering 1.5% to 1.9%. Input material: PBMCs. This receptor was obtained from a man in his forties in good health and CMV-seronegative. The chain carries TRBV11-2 and TRBJ2-4; D is undetermined. CDR3 nucleotides: TGTGCCAGCAGCTTAGATCAAACAAAACCGGCCAAAAACATTCAGTACTTC. This codes for CASSLDQTKPAKNIQYF. Filled out from reference TRBV11-2 and TRBJ2-4, the complete variable domain reads EAGVAQSPRYKIIEKRQSVAFWCNPISGHATLYWYQQILGQGPKLLIQFQNNGVVDDSQLPKDRFSAERLKGVDSTLKIQPAKLEDSAVYLCASSLDQTKPAKNIQYFGAGTRLSVL.